A selection of T cell receptor beta chains follows, all from one sample in a study of shared T cell receptors in the human thymus. Profiling relied on immunoSEQ multiplex PCR, and the TCRdb table lists in-frame clones only, not all of them. Of about 380,000 clones in the sample, 85% to 95% are singletons; the top ten hold about 0.02%. Sequencing was carried out using thymocytes. These receptors all stem from a human donor. The CDR3 runs from the conserved cysteine through the conserved F or W. The D gene is left open where the match is weak. A clone size is listed for some rows: how often the clone was seen (once, few, many), or a class if it is expanded.

v_call	clone_size	j_call	d_call	cdr3_nt	cdr3_aa
TRBV30	NA	TRBJ2-7	NA	TGTGCCTGGAGTGCCGGGCTTTCATACGAGCAGTACTTC	CAWSAGLSYEQYF
TRBV29-1	NA	TRBJ2-1	TRBD2	TGCAGCGTCTACTCACGACTAGCGGGCGATGAGCAGTTCTTC	CSVYSRLAGDEQFF
TRBV7-6	NA	TRBJ2-7	TRBD2	TGTGCCAGCAGCCCCGGGCTAGCGGGAGACTCAAGACCCTACGAGCAGTACTTC	CASSPGLAGDSRPYEQYF
TRBV5-1	NA	TRBJ2-2	TRBD2	TGCGCCAGCAGCGCAAGGACTAGCGGGAGGCTAGACACCGGGGAGCTGTTTTTT	CASSARTSGRLDTGELFF
TRBV2	NA	TRBJ2-2	TRBD2	TGTGCCAGCACCCTCAGACCCCATCATGCCCACGGCGGGGGGCTGTTTTTT	CASTLRPHHAHGGGLFF
TRBV7-2	NA	TRBJ2-1	TRBD2	TGTGCCAGCAGCCTTATCGGGACTAGCTTTTACAATGAGCAGTTCTTC	CASSLIGTSFYNEQFF
TRBV11-1	NA	TRBJ2-1	TRBD1	TGTGCCAGCAGCCTCGGGACAGGCCTTTCCTACAATGAGCAGTTCTTC	CASSLGTGLSYNEQFF
TRBV15	NA	TRBJ2-3	NA	TGTGCCACCAGCAGTACAGAAGGAGGAACAGATACGCAGTATTTT	CATSSTEGGTDTQYF
TRBV9	NA	TRBJ2-1	TRBD2	TGTGCCAGCAGCGTAGAAGCTAGCGGGCCCTACAATGAGCAGTTCTTC	CASSVEASGPYNEQFF
TRBV5-3	once	TRBJ1-5	TRBD1	TGTGCCAGAAGCCCGGGACAGGAGGGCAATCGGCCCCAGCATTTT	CARSPGQEGNRPQHF
TRBV28	NA	TRBJ2-4	NA	TGTGCCAGCAGAGACAGAGCCAAAAACATTCAGTACTTC	CASRDRAKNIQYF
TRBV28	NA	TRBJ1-5	NA	TGTGCCAGCAGTTTATCCTGCACCAATCAGCCCCAGCATTTT	CASSLSCTNQPQHF
TRBV27	NA	TRBJ1-5	NA	TGTGCCAGCAGTCTCGGGCTTCAGGATCAGCCCCAGCATTTT	CASSLGLQDQPQHF
TRBV18	NA	TRBJ2-3	TRBD2	TGTGCCACCCCGGGGGGGTACACAGATACGCAGTATTTT	CATPGGYTDTQYF
TRBV18	NA	TRBJ2-5	NA	TGTGCCAGCTCACCAGGGGCGGTCTCAGGGGAGACCCAGTACTTC	CASSPGAVSGETQYF
TRBV2	once	TRBJ2-3	TRBD2	TGTGCCAGCAGTGAATCTGGCGGGAGAGGTAGCACAGATACGCAGTATTTT	CASSESGGRGSTDTQYF
TRBV5-1	NA	TRBJ2-1	TRBD2	TGCGCCAGCAGCGTTTGGACTAGCGGGAGGACCAATGAGCAGTTCTTC	CASSVWTSGRTNEQFF
TRBV5-1	NA	TRBJ2-7	TRBD2	TGCGCCAGCAGCTTGGCTGGGGGGGTAGCGAGATACGAGCAGTACTTC	CASSLAGGVARYEQYF
TRBV9	NA	TRBJ1-1	NA	TGTGCCAGCAGCGTAGTCCCGAGGGGAGTCCCTGAAGCTTTCTTT	CASSVVPRGVPEAFF
TRBV5-4	NA	TRBJ2-5	NA	TGTGCCAGCAGCTTGGCGACAGGTGGAGGAGAGACCCAGTACTTC	CASSLATGGGETQYF
TRBV30	NA	TRBJ1-2	NA	TGTGCCTGGACCTTAGGGCCTATCGGGGGCTACACCTTC	CAWTLGPIGGYTF
TRBV29-1	NA	TRBJ2-7	TRBD2	TGCAGCGTTGACATTGTGCGGGAGGATCCGTCAGGCGAGCAGTACTTC	CSVDIVREDPSGEQYF
TRBV14	NA	TRBJ1-2	TRBD1	TGTGCCAGCAGCCAAGACACGGGACAGGGAGGAGGCTACACCTTC	CASSQDTGQGGGYTF
TRBV10-3	NA	TRBJ1-1	NA	TGTGCCATCAGTGAGTCGTCAGGGGCTTTCGGGAACACTGAAGCTTTCTTT	CAISESSGAFGNTEAFF
TRBV6-1	NA	TRBJ2-1	NA	TGTGCCAGCAGTGTACCAGAGTCATACAATGAGCAGTTCTTC	CASSVPESYNEQFF
TRBV5-6	NA	TRBJ1-2	TRBD1	TGTGCCAGCAGCCCTGGGACAGGGGTGGTCTCTGGCTACACCTTC	CASSPGTGVVSGYTF
TRBV28	NA	TRBJ2-7	NA	TGTGCCAGCAGTCGTTTGGGGCCAGGGGCTACCTACGAGCAGTACTTC	CASSRLGPGATYEQYF
TRBV13	NA	TRBJ1-4	TRBD1	TGTGCCAGCAGCTTAGGGACAGGGGCAACTAATGAAAAACTGTTTTTT	CASSLGTGATNEKLFF
TRBV7-4	NA	TRBJ2-2	NA	TGTGCCAGCAGCTTAGTACTCGAGGGACACGGGGAGCTGTTTTTT	CASSLVLEGHGELFF
TRBV4-3	NA	TRBJ2-4	TRBD2	TGCGCCAGCAGCCAATTTCCACGGGCTAGCGGTCCCCCGGCTGCCAAAAACATTCAGTACTTC	CASSQFPRASGPPAAKNIQYF
TRBV10-3	NA	TRBJ1-4	TRBD1	TGTGCCATCAGTGAGCTCGGGCTGGGACAGGATAATGAAAAACTGTTTTTT	CAISELGLGQDNEKLFF
TRBV18	NA	TRBJ2-6	TRBD2	TGTGCCAGCTCCCGGGGACTAGCGGGACCCATAAGCTCTGGGGCCAACGTCCTGACTTTC	CASSRGLAGPISSGANVLTF
TRBV7-9	NA	TRBJ2-5	NA	TGTGCCAGCAGCAGACCGGACCCTTTCCAAGAGACCCAGTACTTC	CASSRPDPFQETQYF
TRBV4-3	NA	TRBJ2-5	NA	TGCGCCAGCAGCCAAGTAGGTAGCCAGACCCAAGAGACCCAGTACTTC	CASSQVGSQTQETQYF
TRBV28	NA	TRBJ2-7	NA	TGTGCCAGCAGCTCCCCACACAGGGAACTCACCTACGAGCAGTACTTC	CASSSPHRELTYEQYF
TRBV4-1	NA	TRBJ2-5	NA	TGCGCCAGCAGCCAAAGGGAAGGCTTGTCCCCAAGAGAGACCCAGTACTTC	CASSQREGLSPRETQYF
TRBV10-3	NA	TRBJ2-7	TRBD2	TGTGCCATCAGCCCGACTAGCGGGGACTACGAGCAGTACTTC	CAISPTSGDYEQYF
TRBV18	NA	TRBJ1-2	NA	TGTGCCAGCTCAGCACCCCTTTATATCGGACAGAAGGGGATCTATGGCTACACCTTC	CASSAPLYIGQKGIYGYTF
TRBV5-6	NA	TRBJ2-2	NA	TGTGCCAGCAGCTCGGGAAGGGGTAGGAGCACCGGGGAGCTGTTTTTT	CASSSGRGRSTGELFF
TRBV28	once	TRBJ1-5	NA	TGTGCCAGCAGGCGGGGTCCGGATCAGCCCCAGCATTTT	CASRRGPDQPQHF
TRBV30	NA	TRBJ2-7	TRBD2	TGTGCCTGGAGTGTCCTAGCGGGGGATCTCTACGAGCAGTACTTC	CAWSVLAGDLYEQYF
TRBV5-4	NA	TRBJ2-1	TRBD2	TGTGCCAGCAGCTGGCCGCACCGAGAGCTAGCGGGAGAGGGGTATGAGCAGTTCTTC	CASSWPHRELAGEGYEQFF
TRBV10-3	NA	TRBJ1-2	NA	TGTGCCATCAGCCCGAGGGAGGGCTATGGCTACACCTTC	CAISPREGYGYTF
TRBV20-1	NA	TRBJ2-1	NA	TGCAGTGCCAGCCCCTACAATGAGCAGTTCTTC	CSASPYNEQFF
TRBV28	NA	TRBJ1-5	TRBD1	TGTGCCAGCAGTTTAATTCTGTCCCGGGGGACAGAGAATCAGCCCCAGCATTTT	CASSLILSRGTENQPQHF
TRBV10-3	NA	TRBJ1-5	NA	TGTGCCATCAGTGAGTCTCGGGGACAAGTAGGACAGCCCCAGCATTTT	CAISESRGQVGQPQHF
TRBV19	NA	TRBJ2-3	TRBD2	TGTGCCAGTAGTATAAGGGGTTCGCGGGAGGGCCGGACAGATACGCAGTATTTT	CASSIRGSREGRTDTQYF
TRBV15	NA	TRBJ1-5	NA	TGTGCCACCAGCAGAGATAGGGGTCAGCCCCAGCATTTT	CATSRDRGQPQHF